This T cell receptor beta chain was identified during a study of blood T cell repertoires in COVID-19. TCRdb's table, derived via immunoSEQ multiplex PCR, lists solely in-frame clones and lacks some. The sample gives 200,000 to 250,000 clones, 82% of which show up once; approximately 4% is in the top ten. The V gene's germline CDR1 is SGHRS and CDR2 YFSETQ. V lost 2 bases, J lost 4 bases, and 9 bases stayed unmatched. The CDR3 is 18 amino acids. This chain uses TRBV5-1 with TRBJ2-6; TRBD1 matches at 10 bases. This clonotype was obtained from a woman at least 80 years old with acute or convalescent COVID-19. Sequenced material: peripheral blood. The CDR3 loop reads CASSFGGTGASGANVLTF. In nucleotides, the CDR3 is TGCGCCAGCAGCTTCGGCGGGACAGGGGCCTCCGGGGCCAACGTCCTGACTTTC.